Below, 25 T cell receptor beta chains from the same sample are listed, as sequenced in a study of blood T cells in healthy people across ages. Sample-barcoded 5' priming and a J-beta primer mix drove a second PCR of 7 to 11 cycles. TCRdb itself ran the 5' RACE reads through MiXCR, one entry per CDR3 protein. Of around 700,000 distinct CDR3 sequences in the sample, 20% to 25% were seen once. These same data were also listed under a study on T cells of mothers and their children.

The sample consisted of blood. The origin of the receptors is a boy aged 5-17 years in good health.

This clonotype was recorded a few times. J is TRBJ2-2 and V is TRBV29-1; D is possibly TRBD2 (5 bases). V lost 3 bases and J lost 2, with 10 bases in between. Germline CDR1 and CDR2: SQVTM and ANQGSEA. The CDR3 spans 14 residues. In DNA, the CDR3 is TGCAGCGTTGAGATAGGACTTAACACCGGGGAGCTGTTTTTT. It codes for CSVEIGLNTGELFF.

The chain carries TRBV28 and TRBJ2-5; 7 bases map to TRBD2. V trimming: 7 bases; J trimming: 4 bases; junction bases outside the gene matches: 9. The CDR3 sequence is 14 residues long. Germline V lookup: CDR1 MDHEN, CDR2 SYDVKM. The CDR3 here is CASTPPGGLETQYF. The CDR3 nucleotides read TGTGCCAGCACTCCCCCGGGGGGTTTAGAGACCCAGTACTTC.

The V gene is TRBV7-9, the J gene TRBJ1-6; possibly TRBD1 for D (6 bases). CDR1 SEHNR and CDR2 FQNEAQ come from the germline V gene (reference sequence). This CDR3 is 15 amino acids long. V shed 0 bases and J shed 10 bases, with 13 bases lying between them. Here the CDR3 DNA reads TGTGCCAGCAGCTTAGCGACAGGTCCGGGGTCACCCCTCCACTTT. Its protein is CASSLATGPGSPLHF.

V and J are TRBV28 and TRBJ2-1, with D perhaps assigned TRBD1 or TRBD2 (6 bases each). Trimming stripped 8 bases from V and 4 bases from J, with 18 bases between. This CDR3 region has 15 residues. Per germline, CDR1 MDHEN and CDR2 SYDVKM. For the CDR3, the DNA is TGTGCCAGCCTCCGTAGGGGGGTAGATTACAATGAGCAGTTCTTC. Encoded protein: CASLRRGVDYNEQFF.

This clonotype has more than one count but fewer than ten. The chain combines TRBV7-9 with TRBJ2-5, with 9 bases matching TRBD2. The DNA end favors TRBJ2-7, so the J call may be wrong. This CDR3 spans 14 amino acids. Germline-derived CDR1 and CDR2 are SEHNR and FQNEAQ (reference sequence). CDR3 sequence reads: CASSYLAGAVEQYF. The CDR3 region has the DNA TGTGCCAGCAGCTACTTAGCGGGAGCCGTCGAGCAGTACTTC.

The rearrangement links TRBV12-3 or TRBV12-4 to TRBJ1-4, with TRBD1 matching over 9 bases. This CDR3 comprises 14 residues. The V segment lost 6 bases and the J segment 8 bases; nucleotides outside the gene matches: 7. CDR3 in DNA: TGTGCCAGCAGGGGGACAGGGCGCAACGAAAAACTGTTTTTT. Translation gives CASRGTGRNEKLFF.

V gene TRBV10-3 combines with J gene TRBJ2-7; D call uncertain. V was pared by 11 bases and J by 1 base, with 15 bases between. The CDR3 is made up of 13 amino acids. The V gene's germline CDR1 is ENHRY and CDR2 SYGVKD. CDR3 amino acids: CASQPELSYEQYF. The CDR3 nucleotides are TGTGCCTCCCAACCGGAACTTTCCTACGAGCAGTACTTC.

This clonotype was counted a few times. The rearrangement links TRBV3-1 to TRBJ1-2; 8 bases are shared with TRBD1. Per the germline V gene, CDR1 is LGHDT and CDR2 is YNNKEL (reference sequence). After removal of 4 bases from V and 7 bases from J, the junction contained 11 bases not matched to a gene. The CDR3 contains 15 residues. CDR3 in DNA: TGTGCCAGCAGCCCCCACCACAGGGGGGAGCCTGGCTACACCTTC. Translating it yields CASSPHHRGEPGYTF.

V gene TRBV5-1 combines with J gene TRBJ2-7; the match to TRBD2 covers 8 bases. There are 15 residues in the CDR3. V was clipped by 2 bases and J by 5 bases; unmatched bases: 9. Germline values: CDR1 SGHRS, CDR2 YFSETQ. Here the CDR3 reads CASSLTGLAINEQYF. Here the CDR3 DNA reads TGCGCCAGCAGCTTAACAGGACTAGCTATTAACGAGCAGTACTTC.

This rearrangement joins TRBV7-6 to TRBJ1-6; unclear D gene. There are 13 residues in the CDR3. Germline CDR1 reads SGHVS; CDR2 reads FNYEAQ. Trimming took off 5 bases at V and 7 bases at J, with 9 bases between the two ends. The CDR3 nucleotides read TGTGCCAGCAGCACCGCAGCAAATTCACCCCTCCACTTT. Encoded protein: CASSTAANSPLHF.

This clonotype was detected only a few times. The chain joins TRBV10-2 to TRBJ2-5; TRBD2 aligns across 8 bases. The closer fit of TRBJ2-1 to the DNA end suggests the J call may be wrong. In germline, CDR1 is WSHSY, CDR2 SAAADI. The CDR3 consists of 14 residues. Here the CDR3 DNA reads TGCGCCAGCACCAGCGGGGGACCAAACAATGAGCAGTTCTTC. Translated: CASTSGGPNNEQFF.

The chain joins TRBV18 to TRBJ1-2; the D is unclear. Germline V gives CDR1 KGHSH, CDR2 LQKENI. The ends were cut back, 3 bases at V and 3 bases at J, with 14 bases in the middle. The CDR3 has 15 residues. Here the CDR3 reads CASSPLRTDYYGYTF. CDR3 sequence (DNA): TGTGCCAGCTCACCGCTTCGGACGGACTACTATGGCTACACCTTC. Full variable domain (rest looked up from reference TRBV18 and TRBJ1-2): NAGVMQNPRHLVRRRGQEARLRCSPMKGHSHVYWYRQLPEEGLKFMVYLQKENIIDESGMPKERFSAEFPKEGPSILRIQQVVRGDSAAYFCASSPLRTDYYGYTFGSGTRLTVV.

This clonotype was counted between two and nine times. This chain's CDR3 is CASSLGSRGYTF. CDR3 bases: TGTGCCAGCAGCTTGGGCAGTCGTGGCTACACCTTC. V gene TRBV5-5 combines with J gene TRBJ1-2; the D is unclear. The germline CDR1 and CDR2 sequences are SGHKS and YYEKEE (reference sequence). CDR3 length: 12 amino acids. V was clipped by 0 bases and J by 7 bases, with 7 bases between them.

Many counts were recorded for this clonotype. V usage is TRBV29-1 and J usage is TRBJ1-3, with a tentative D call TRBD1 (5 bases). Germline V CDR1 and CDR2: SQVTM, ANQGSEA. V lost 1 base, J lost 4 bases, and 11 bases lay in between. This CDR3 has 14 residues. In DNA form, the CDR3 reads TGCAGCGTTGAAGGCAGGGAGGAGGGAAACACCATATATTTT. As protein: CSVEGREEGNTIYF.

Only a few counts were recorded for this clonotype. The chain uses TRBV27 and TRBJ1-2; a possible D gene is TRBD1 (5 bases). V was cut by 6 bases and J by 8 bases, with 16 bases left in between. The CDR3 spans 13 residues. Per germline, CDR1 MNHEY and CDR2 SMNVEV (reference sequence). DNA of the CDR3: TGTGCCAGCAGCCCCGGGACTAAAAAGGGCTACACCTTC. Translation gives CASSPGTKKGYTF.

This clonotype showed up just a few times. The chain joins TRBV7-2 to TRBJ2-1; tentatively, D is TRBD1 or TRBD2 (5 bases each). Trimming shortened V by 11 bases and J by 4 bases, and 18 bases separated the two germline ends. The CDR3 consists of 14 residues. Germline V CDR1 and CDR2: SGHTA, FQGNSA. Here the CDR3 reads CAGARGDMYNEQFF. DNA for the CDR3: TGTGCCGGAGCGAGGGGCGACATGTACAATGAGCAGTTCTTC.

This clonotype was found a few times. The J gene is TRBJ2-5, the V gene TRBV19; a weak D match, TRBD1 (6 bases). The tail of the sequence fits TRBJ2-7 better, so the J call may be wrong. Germline CDR1 LNHDA, CDR2 SQIVND (reference sequence). This CDR3 has 14 amino acids. The CDR3 sequence is CASSPDRFSYEQYF. DNA for the CDR3: TGTGCCAGTAGCCCTGACAGGTTCTCCTACGAGCAGTACTTC.

This rearrangement joins TRBV5-1 to TRBJ2-5; D may match TRBD1 or TRBD2 (6 bases each). The J call may be incorrect, as the DNA end agrees better with TRBJ2-7. The CDR3 consists of 14 residues. Germline lookup yields CDR1 SGHRS and CDR2 YFSETQ. This chain's CDR3 is CASSLEGEAYEQYF. The DNA of the CDR3 is TGCGCCAGCAGCTTGGAGGGGGAGGCCTACGAGCAGTACTTC.

The J gene is TRBJ1-5, the V gene TRBV11-2; D perhaps matches TRBD1 (5 bases). This CDR3 contains 16 residues. V was cut by 1 base and J by 3 bases, with 13 bases left in between. Germline lookup yields CDR1 SGHAT and CDR2 FQNNGV. CDR3 sequence (DNA): TGTGCCAGCAGCTTAGGTCGGGGCAGTACCAATCAGCCCCAGCATTTT. It translates to CASSLGRGSTNQPQHF. The whole variable domain, filled in from reference TRBV11-2 and TRBJ1-5, reads EAGVAQSPRYKIIEKRQSVAFWCNPISGHATLYWYQQILGQGPKLLIQFQNNGVVDDSQLPKDRFSAERLKGVDSTLKIQPAKLEDSAVYLCASSLGRGSTNQPQHFGDGTRLSIL.

CDR3: CSVEVMGLNTEAFF. CDR3 coding DNA: TGCAGCGTTGAAGTAATGGGGTTGAACACTGAAGCTTTCTTT. The chain uses TRBV29-1 and TRBJ1-1; D call uncertain. The CDR3 has 14 amino acids. Trimming cost V 1 base and J 0 bases, with 9 bases left between them. The germline V gene encodes CDR1 SQVTM and CDR2 ANQGSEA. Combining the CDR3 with reference TRBV29-1 and TRBJ1-1 gives the whole variable domain SAVISQKPSRDICQRGTSLTIQCQVDSQVTMMFWYRQQPGQSLTLIATANQGSEATYESGFVIDKFPISRPNLTFSTLTVSNMSPEDSSIYLCSVEVMGLNTEAFFGQGTRLTVV.

This rearrangement joins TRBV3-1 to TRBJ2-4; D ambiguous. The germline V gene encodes CDR1 LGHDT and CDR2 YNNKEL (reference sequence). CDR3 length equals 15 residues. V was pared by 0 bases and J by 6 bases, with 12 bases between. Here the CDR3 reads CASSQDNEPSNIQYF. The CDR3, as DNA: TGTGCCAGCAGCCAAGATAATGAGCCTTCAAACATTCAGTACTTC.

This clonotype was seen a handful of times. The V and J genes are TRBV28 and TRBJ2-5; 12 bases align to TRBD2. Germline V gene sequence: CDR1 MDHEN, CDR2 SYDVKM. Losses at the gene ends were 6 bases for V and 7 bases for J; bases not matched to a gene: 6. This CDR3 has 14 amino acids. The CDR3 loop is CASSRRTSGATQYF. The CDR3 DNA follows: TGTGCCAGCAGCCGAAGGACTAGCGGGGCGACCCAGTACTTC.

The chain has TRBV12-3 or TRBV12-4 and TRBJ2-1; D call uncertain. V was pared by 2 bases and J by 8 bases, with 10 bases between. The CDR3 totals 13 residues. Written as DNA, the CDR3 is TGTGCCAGCAGTTTACTAGGAGCTCATGAGCAGTTCTTC. This sequence encodes CASSLLGAHEQFF.

The chain has TRBV12-5 and TRBJ2-6; D perhaps matches TRBD2 (5 bases). The length of the CDR3 is 15 residues. V was pared by 5 bases and J by 4 bases, with 12 bases between. Germline V gives CDR1 LGHNT, CDR2 FRNRAP. CDR3 loop: CASGPWELGANVLTF. The CDR3 DNA sequence: TGTGCTAGTGGTCCCTGGGAGTTGGGGGCCAACGTCCTGACTTTC.

The CDR3 here is CSVEDHPDGTYNEQFF. In DNA form, the CDR3 reads TGCAGCGTTGAAGATCACCCAGACGGTACCTACAATGAGCAGTTCTTC. The chain couples TRBV29-1 to TRBJ2-1; D remains unclear. The length of the CDR3 is 16 residues. Looked up from germline, CDR1 is SQVTM and CDR2 is ANQGSEA. Trimming removed 0 bases from V and 2 bases from J, with 14 bases in between.